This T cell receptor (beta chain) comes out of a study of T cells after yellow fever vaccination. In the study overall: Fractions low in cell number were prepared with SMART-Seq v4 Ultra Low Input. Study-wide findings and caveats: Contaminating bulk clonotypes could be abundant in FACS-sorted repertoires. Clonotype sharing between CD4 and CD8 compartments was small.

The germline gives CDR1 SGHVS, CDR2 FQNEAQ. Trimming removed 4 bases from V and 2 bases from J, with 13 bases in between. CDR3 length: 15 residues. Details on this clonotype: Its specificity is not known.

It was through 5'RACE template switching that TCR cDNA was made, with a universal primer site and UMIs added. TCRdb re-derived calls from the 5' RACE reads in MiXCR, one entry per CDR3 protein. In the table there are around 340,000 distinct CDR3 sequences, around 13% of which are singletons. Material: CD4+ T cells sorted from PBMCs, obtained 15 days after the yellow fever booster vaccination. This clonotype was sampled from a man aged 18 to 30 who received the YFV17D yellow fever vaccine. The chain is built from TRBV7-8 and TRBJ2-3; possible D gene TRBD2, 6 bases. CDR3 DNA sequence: TGTGCCAGCAGCTCCAAAGGACTATTCACAGATACGCAGTATTTT. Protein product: CASSSKGLFTDTQYF. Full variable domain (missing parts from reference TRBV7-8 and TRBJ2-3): GAGVSQSPRYKVAKRGQDVALRCDPISGHVSLFWYQQALGQGPEFLTYFQNEAQLDKSGLPSDRFFAERPEGSVSTLKIQRTQQEDSAVYLCASSSKGLFTDTQYFGPGTRLTVL.